These T cell receptor beta chains were read from a single sample in a study of cytomegalovirus exposure and HLA in healthy donors. The method was immunoSEQ multiplex PCR; TCRdb's version includes in-frame clones alone and lacks a portion of them. The sample lists under 50,000 clones, roughly 64% seen once, with about 17% in the top ten. The sequenced material came from PBMCs. The receptors here all came from a man aged 45-60 years in good health and CMV-seropositive. The CDR3 runs from the conserved cysteine through the conserved F or W. The order of the fields is clone size, CDR3 length, V gene, D gene, J gene, CDR3 DNA, CDR3 protein. D genes are given only for firm matches. Not every row has a clone size; where given, it reads once, few, many or a size class.

size: NA; length: 14; V: TRBV4-3; D: NA; J: TRBJ2-5; DNA: TGCGCCAGCAGCCAAGACAGGGTTAGGGAGACCCAGTACTTC; CDR3: CASSQDRVRETQYF
size: NA; length: 17; V: TRBV6-1; D: NA; J: TRBJ1-2; DNA: TGTGCCAGCAGTGCCCGGGGGGCCGCTGGTAGGAACTATGGCTACACCTTC; CDR3: CASSARGAAGRNYGYTF
size: NA; length: 15; V: TRBV7-2; D: NA; J: TRBJ1-6; DNA: TGTGCCAGCAGCTTGCAGGGGCCGCCAAATTCACCCCTCCACTTT; CDR3: CASSLQGPPNSPLHF
size: NA; length: 15; V: TRBV6-5; D: NA; J: TRBJ1-6; DNA: TGTGCCAGCAGTTATGGGGCCTCCTATAATTCACCCCTCCACTTT; CDR3: CASSYGASYNSPLHF
size: NA; length: 14; V: TRBV6-5; D: NA; J: TRBJ1-5; DNA: TGTGCCAGCAGTCTACAGGGAATCAATCAGCCCCAGCATTTT; CDR3: CASSLQGINQPQHF
size: few; length: 13; V: TRBV2; D: NA; J: TRBJ1-5; DNA: TGTGCCAGCAGGAGGGGGAGCAATCAGCCCCAGCATTTT; CDR3: CASRRGSNQPQHF
size: few; length: 15; V: TRBV6-1; D: TRBD1; J: TRBJ2-7; DNA: TGTGCCAGCAGTGAAGGGACAGGGAGCTCCTACGAGCAGTACTTC; CDR3: CASSEGTGSSYEQYF
size: NA; length: 16; V: TRBV4-1; D: TRBD1; J: TRBJ2-2; DNA: TGCGCCAGCAGCCAGCCGGACAGGGGGGTCGCCGGGGAGCTGTTTTTT; CDR3: CASSQPDRGVAGELFF
size: NA; length: 15; V: TRBV6-6; D: TRBD1; J: TRBJ2-6; DNA: TGTGCCAGCAGTCAACAGGGGCCCGGGGCCAACGTCCTGACTTTC; CDR3: CASSQQGPGANVLTF
size: NA; length: 15; V: TRBV19; D: TRBD1; J: TRBJ2-7; DNA: TGTGCCAGTAGTATAAAGGGACAGGGGGCTCGGGAGCAGTACTTC; CDR3: CASSIKGQGAREQYF
size: NA; length: 15; V: TRBV5-4; D: NA; J: TRBJ2-1; DNA: TGTGCCAGCAGCCTGACGAGGAAATCGTCCAATGAGCAGTTCTTC; CDR3: CASSLTRKSSNEQFF
size: NA; length: 14; V: TRBV27; D: TRBD1; J: TRBJ2-2; DNA: TGTGCCAGCAGTTCGGGACAGGACACCGGGGAGCTGTTTTTT; CDR3: CASSSGQDTGELFF
size: NA; length: 15; V: TRBV18; D: TRBD2; J: TRBJ2-4; DNA: TGTGCCAGCTCACCTCCTCCGGGGGGGGCAAACATTCAGTACTTC; CDR3: CASSPPPGGANIQYF
size: NA; length: 15; V: TRBV18; D: TRBD1; J: TRBJ2-7; DNA: TGTGCCAGCTCACTTTCGGGACAGGGCTTATACGAGCAGTACTTC; CDR3: CASSLSGQGLYEQYF
size: NA; length: 15; V: TRBV6-1; D: NA; J: TRBJ1-5; DNA: TGTGCCAGCAGACAGTACAGGGTTCAGAATCAGCCCCAGCATTTT; CDR3: CASRQYRVQNQPQHF
size: NA; length: 14; V: TRBV6-1; D: NA; J: TRBJ1-6; DNA: TGTGCCTCAGCAGCGGGGGAGTGGAATTCACCCCTCCACTTT; CDR3: CASAAGEWNSPLHF